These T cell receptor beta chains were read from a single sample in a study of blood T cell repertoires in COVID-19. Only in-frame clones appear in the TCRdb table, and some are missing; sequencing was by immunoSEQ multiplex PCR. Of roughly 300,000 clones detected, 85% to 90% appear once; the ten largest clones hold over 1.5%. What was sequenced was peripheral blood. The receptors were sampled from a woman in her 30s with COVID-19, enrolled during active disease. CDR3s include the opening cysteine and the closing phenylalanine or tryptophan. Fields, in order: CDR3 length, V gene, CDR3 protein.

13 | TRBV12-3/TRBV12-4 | CASSFGGVQPQHF
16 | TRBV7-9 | CASTDSAGQANYGYTF
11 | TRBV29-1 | CSVVAGDGYTF
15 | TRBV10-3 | CAISDQQGGYTEAFF
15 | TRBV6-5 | CASSFSLQGDTEAFF
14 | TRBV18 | CASSPGTGNTEAFF
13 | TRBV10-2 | CASSPQGNQPQHF
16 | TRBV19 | CASSTPGQAEGTEAFF
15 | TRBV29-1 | CSVEDHGRTTYGYTF
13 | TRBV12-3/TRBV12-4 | CASSYAIDTEAFF
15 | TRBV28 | CASSLSMRSDSPLHF
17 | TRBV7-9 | CASSSPDRGLNTGELFF
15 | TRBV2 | CASRGQGGRGNTIYF
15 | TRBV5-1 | CASSWGGSPNNEQFF
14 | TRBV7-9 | CASSFQQGAYGYTF
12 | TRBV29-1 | CSVGGGAPGYTF
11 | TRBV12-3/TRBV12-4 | CAISTPNGYTF
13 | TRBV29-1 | CSACLSLPTSAFF
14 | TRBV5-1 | CASSLLLANGELFF
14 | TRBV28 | CASRDRRLGEKLFF
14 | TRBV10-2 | CASSRLTGDTEAFF
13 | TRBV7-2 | CASSLSFGQPQHF
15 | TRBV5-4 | CASSPTMAGTYEQYF
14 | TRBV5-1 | CASSSGQGRETQYF
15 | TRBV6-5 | CASSYTGGLQETQYF
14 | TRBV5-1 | CASRVQPTNYGYTF
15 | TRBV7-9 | CASSLMGQINSPLHF
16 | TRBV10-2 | CASSAPGTGFNTEAFF
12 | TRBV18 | CASSAGRDEQYF
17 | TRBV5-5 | CASSTGQGRSVNTEAFF
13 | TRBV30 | CAWSTGSGNTIYF
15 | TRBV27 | CASRPRDRVYQPQHF
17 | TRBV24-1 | CATSDPKRGTVDEPQHF
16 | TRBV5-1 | CASSGRRTGDNSPLHF
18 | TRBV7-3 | CASSLMTRDSRQKNIQYF
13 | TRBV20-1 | CSASRQPNTEAFF
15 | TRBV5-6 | CASSYRGPSGNTIYF
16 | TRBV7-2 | CASSPPRGTGPWEQYF
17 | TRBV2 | CASSDPRTGSGATEAFF
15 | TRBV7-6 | CASSLLGGANEKLFF
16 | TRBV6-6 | CASSYTLGGGTGELFF
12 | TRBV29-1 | CSVGTGTYGYTF
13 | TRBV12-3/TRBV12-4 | CASSYGLLYEQYF
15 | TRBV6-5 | CASSPLPGTGYGYTF
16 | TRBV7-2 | CASSLSRQGAREQLFF
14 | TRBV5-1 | CASSLGGKEDEQYF
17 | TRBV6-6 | CASSPYYPRQDLYGYTF
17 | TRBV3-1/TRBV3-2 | CASSDRDRGWDSYGYTF
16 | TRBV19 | CASSILGTANTGELFF
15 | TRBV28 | CASSTTGGRARTQYF
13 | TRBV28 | CASKGQANSPLHF
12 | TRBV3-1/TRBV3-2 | CASSFHRGEAFF
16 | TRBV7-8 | CASSLTGAPSGNTIYF
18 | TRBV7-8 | CASSPTQGGIGTNYGYTF
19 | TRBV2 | CASSSIPGLRTLSNQPQHF
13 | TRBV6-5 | CASRPGQDYGYTF
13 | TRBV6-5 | CASSYGTGDEAFF